This T cell receptor beta chain came from a study of CXCR3-negative and CXCR3-positive naive CD8 T cells. Preparation of TRB cDNA libraries relied on 5' RACE carrying UMI labels. TCRdb re-called the 5' RACE reads; every CDR3 protein appears as one record, without DNA. This sample's table reports some 85,000 distinct CDR3 sequences. The length of the CDR3 is 14 residues. Germline V gives CDR1 LNHNV, CDR2 YYDKDF (reference sequence). Every subset of CD8+ T cells was sorted in triplicate at 250,000 to 300,000 cells each. With regard to this clonotype: Its specificity is unknown.

The study, taken as a whole, reports: TRB CDR3s of CXCR3-positive naive cells were more hydrophobic than those of CXCR3-negative naive cells. The TRBV-TRBJ usage of naive CXCR3-negative and CXCR3-positive cells was similar, but that of memory cells differed. CXCR3 expression dropped partially after cryopreservation, and most assays relied on fresh PBMCs.

The TCR was taken from a human donor in good health. Some clones in this sample may be carry-over from other donors' samples. This chain uses TRBV15 with TRBJ2-5. The sample taken for sequencing was naive CXCR3+ CD8+ T cells from blood. Subset here: CD45RO-CCR7+CD27+CD95- naive CD8+ T cells expressing CXCR3 (TNR3+). The CDR3: CATSRRSSQETQYF.